This T cell receptor (beta chain) comes out of a study of identical twins. Overall study results and limits: Cross-sectional statistics underpinned the conclusions; the same donors were not followed.

This clonotype was counted at least ten times. Its antigen is currently unknown. In germline, CDR1 is SGHTA, CDR2 FQGNSA. CDR3 length: 15 amino acids. V lost 1 base and J lost 2, with 9 bases in between. Carrying unique molecular identifiers, the cDNA also gained a universal primer site through template switching. TCRdb re-analysed the 5' RACE reads in MiXCR, keeping a single row per CDR3 protein. The sample comprises hundreds of thousands of distinct CDR3 sequences, about 7.1% of which are singletons, and roughly 1.6% rests with the top ten. These data were also filed under a second study, of yellow fever vaccine responses in identical twins.

What was sequenced was PBMCs. The source of this sequence is a woman between 18 and 29 years old in good health. The rearrangement joins TRBV7-2 to TRBJ2-1, with D hard to call. As DNA, the CDR3 is TGTGCCAGCAGCTTAGTTACTATTACCTACAATGAGCAGTTCTTC. Translated: CASSLVTITYNEQFF. The full variable domain, its missing parts supplied by reference TRBV7-2 and TRBJ2-1, is GAGVSQSPSNKVTEKGKDVELRCDPISGHTALYWYRQSLGQGLEFLIYFQGNSAPDKSGLPSDRFSAERTGGSVSTLTIQRTQQEDSAVYLCASSLVTITYNEQFFGPGTRLTVL.